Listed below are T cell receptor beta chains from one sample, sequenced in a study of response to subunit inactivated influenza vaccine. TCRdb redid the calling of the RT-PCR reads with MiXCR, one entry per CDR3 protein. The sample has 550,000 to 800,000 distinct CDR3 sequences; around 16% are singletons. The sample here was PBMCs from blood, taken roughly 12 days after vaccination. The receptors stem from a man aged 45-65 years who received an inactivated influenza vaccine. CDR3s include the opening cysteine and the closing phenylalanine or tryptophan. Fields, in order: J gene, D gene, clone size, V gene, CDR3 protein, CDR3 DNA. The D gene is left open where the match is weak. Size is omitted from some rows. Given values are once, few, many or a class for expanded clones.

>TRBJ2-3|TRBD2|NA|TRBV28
CASKFTGTSGGAGTDTQYF
TGTGCCAGCAAATTCACCGGGACTAGCGGGGGGGCCGGAACAGATACGCAGTATTTT
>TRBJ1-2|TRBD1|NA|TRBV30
CAWTAPSTGVTYGYTF
TGTGCCTGGACGGCCCCGTCGACAGGGGTGACCTATGGCTACACCTTC
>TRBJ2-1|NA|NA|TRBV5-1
CASRPVGDSNEQFF
TGCGCCAGCCGCCCAGTCGGGGATAGCAATGAGCAGTTCTTC
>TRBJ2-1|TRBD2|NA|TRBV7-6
CASSPPGTSGYEQFF
TGTGCCAGCAGTCCTCCCGGGACTAGCGGCTATGAGCAGTTCTTC
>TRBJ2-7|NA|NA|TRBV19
CASSIRDGDLEQYF
TGTGCCAGTAGTATCCGGGACGGAGATCTCGAGCAGTACTTC
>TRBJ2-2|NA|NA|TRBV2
CASAEGQSGELFF
TGTGCCAGCGCCGAAGGGCAGTCCGGGGAGCTGTTTTTT
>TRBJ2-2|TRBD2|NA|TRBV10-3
CAIGERGTNTGELFF
TGTGCCATCGGAGAGCGGGGTACGAACACCGGGGAGCTGTTTTTT
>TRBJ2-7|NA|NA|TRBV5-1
CASSLAIQTWALHYEQYF
TGCGCCAGCAGTCTCGCGATTCAGACGTGGGCGCTTCACTACGAGCAGTACTTC
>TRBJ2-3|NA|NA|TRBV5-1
CASSLLGLSGGSTDTQYF
TGCGCCAGCAGCTTGCTAGGGCTTAGCGGAGGGAGCACAGATACGCAGTATTTT
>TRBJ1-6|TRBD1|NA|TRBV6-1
CASKWGQGDSPLHF
TGTGCCAGCAAATGGGGACAGGGGGACTCACCCCTCCACTTT
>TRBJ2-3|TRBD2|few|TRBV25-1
CASSEPGGPGTDTQYF
TGTGCCAGCAGTGAGCCGGGGGGGCCCGGCACAGATACGCAGTATTTT
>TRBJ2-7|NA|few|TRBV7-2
CASSRAGLTYEQYF
TGTGCCAGCAGCCGAGCGGGCCTTACCTACGAGCAGTACTTC
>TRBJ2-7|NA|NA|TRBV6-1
CASRRESEQYF
TGTGCCAGCAGGAGAGAATCCGAGCAGTACTTC
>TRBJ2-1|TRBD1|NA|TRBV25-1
CASSEYDRGVSYNEQFF
TGTGCCAGCAGTGAATATGACAGGGGAGTCTCCTACAATGAGCAGTTCTTC
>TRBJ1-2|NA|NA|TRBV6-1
CASSETLGRNNGYTF
TGTGCCAGCAGTGAAACGTTGGGCAGGAACAACGGCTACACCTTC
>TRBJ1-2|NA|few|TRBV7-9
CASSLASGAGYTF
TGTGCCAGCAGCTTAGCATCCGGGGCTGGCTACACCTTC
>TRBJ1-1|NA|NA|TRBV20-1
CSARPPTGTTEAFF
TGCAGTGCTAGACCACCAACAGGGACCACTGAAGCTTTCTTT
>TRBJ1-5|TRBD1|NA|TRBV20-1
CSALDRVMSQLDQPQHF
TGCAGTGCCCTGGACAGGGTAATGTCCCAACTGGATCAGCCCCAGCATTTT
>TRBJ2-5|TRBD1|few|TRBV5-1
CASSSKTGGGETQYF
TGCGCCAGCAGCTCGAAGACAGGGGGCGGAGAGACCCAGTACTTC
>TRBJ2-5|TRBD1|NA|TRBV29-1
CSVDGQGRETQYF
TGCAGCGTTGACGGACAGGGGAGAGAGACCCAGTACTTC
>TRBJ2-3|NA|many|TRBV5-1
CASSPTRGDTQYF
TGCGCCAGCAGCCCGACGAGGGGAGATACGCAGTATTTT
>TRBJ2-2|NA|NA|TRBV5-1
CASSFRDTGELFF
TGCGCCAGCAGCTTCAGAGATACCGGGGAGCTGTTTTTT
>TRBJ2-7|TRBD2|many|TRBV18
CASSPPGLADTYEQYF
TGTGCCAGCTCACCCCCGGGACTAGCGGACACCTACGAGCAGTACTTC
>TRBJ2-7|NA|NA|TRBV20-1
CSALEGHRVHEQYF
TGCAGTGCCCTAGAGGGTCACAGGGTCCACGAGCAGTACTTC
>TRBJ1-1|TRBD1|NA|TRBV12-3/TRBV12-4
CASSSEGAGTEAFF
TGTGCCAGCAGTTCTGAGGGGGCAGGTACTGAAGCTTTCTTT